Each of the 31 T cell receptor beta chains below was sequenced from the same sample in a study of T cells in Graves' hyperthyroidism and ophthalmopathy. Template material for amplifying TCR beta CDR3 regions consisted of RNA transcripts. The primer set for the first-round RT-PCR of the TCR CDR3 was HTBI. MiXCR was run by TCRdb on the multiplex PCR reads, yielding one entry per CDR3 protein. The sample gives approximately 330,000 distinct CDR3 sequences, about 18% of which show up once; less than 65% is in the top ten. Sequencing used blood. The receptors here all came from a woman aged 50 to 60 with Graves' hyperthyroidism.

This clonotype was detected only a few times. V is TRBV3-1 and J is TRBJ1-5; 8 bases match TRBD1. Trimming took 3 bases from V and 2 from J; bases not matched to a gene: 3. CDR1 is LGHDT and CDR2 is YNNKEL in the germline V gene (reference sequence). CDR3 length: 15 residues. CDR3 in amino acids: CASSHSTGGNQPQHF. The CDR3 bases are TGTGCCAGCAGCCACTCGACAGGGGGCAATCAGCCCCAGCATTTT.

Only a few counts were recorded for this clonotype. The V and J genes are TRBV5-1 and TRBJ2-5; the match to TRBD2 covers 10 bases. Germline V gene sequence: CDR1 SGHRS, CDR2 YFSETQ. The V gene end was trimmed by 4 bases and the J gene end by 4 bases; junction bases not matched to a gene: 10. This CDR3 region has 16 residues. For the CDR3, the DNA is TGCGCCAGCAGCGCGGGAGCGGGAGGGCGGAGAGAGACCCAGTACTTC. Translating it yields CASSAGAGGRRETQYF.

The CDR3 sequence is CASSEPGGGQPQHF. Written as DNA, the CDR3 is TGTGCCAGCAGTGAACCCGGAGGTGGTCAGCCCCAGCATTTT. The chain combines TRBV25-1 with TRBJ1-5, with no clear D. V was pared by 2 bases and J by 6 bases, with 11 bases between. This CDR3 comprises 14 residues. The germline V gene has CDR1 MGHDK and CDR2 SYGVNS.

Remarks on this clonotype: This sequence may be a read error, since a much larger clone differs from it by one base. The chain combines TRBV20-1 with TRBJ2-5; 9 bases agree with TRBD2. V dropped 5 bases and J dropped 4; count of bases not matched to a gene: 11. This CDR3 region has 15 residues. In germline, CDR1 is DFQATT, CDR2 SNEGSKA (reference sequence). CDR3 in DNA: TGCAGTGCTCGAACCCCGGGACTAGCAGGAGAGACCCAGTACTTC. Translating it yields CSARTPGLAGETQYF.

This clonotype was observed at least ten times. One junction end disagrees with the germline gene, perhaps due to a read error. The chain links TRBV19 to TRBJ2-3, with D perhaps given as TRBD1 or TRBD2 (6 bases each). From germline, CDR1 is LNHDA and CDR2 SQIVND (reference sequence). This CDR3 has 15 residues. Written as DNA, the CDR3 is TGCGCCAGCAGCATCTCGGGGGCTAGCACAGATACGCAGTATTTT. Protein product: CASSISGASTDTQYF.

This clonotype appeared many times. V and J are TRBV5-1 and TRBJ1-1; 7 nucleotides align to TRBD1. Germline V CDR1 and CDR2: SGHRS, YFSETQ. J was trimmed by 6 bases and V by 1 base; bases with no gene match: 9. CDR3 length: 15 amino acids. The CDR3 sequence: CASSLRQGVSAEAFF. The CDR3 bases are TGCGCCAGCAGCTTGCGACAGGGAGTTTCGGCTGAAGCTTTCTTT.

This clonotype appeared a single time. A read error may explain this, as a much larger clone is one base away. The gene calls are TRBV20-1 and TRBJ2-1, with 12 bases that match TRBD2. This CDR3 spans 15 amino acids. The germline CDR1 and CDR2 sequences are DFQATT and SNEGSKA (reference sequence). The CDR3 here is CSTRDESSGGDEQFF. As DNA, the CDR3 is TGCAGTACTAGAGATGAGTCTAGCGGGGGGGATGAGCAGTTCTTC.

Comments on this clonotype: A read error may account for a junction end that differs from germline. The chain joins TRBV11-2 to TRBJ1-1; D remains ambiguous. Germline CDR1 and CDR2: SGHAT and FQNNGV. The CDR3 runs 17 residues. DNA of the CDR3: TGTGCCAGCAGCTCCCCGGTGCGGGGAACCCTGAACGCTGAAGCTTTCTTT. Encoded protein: CASSSPVRGTLNAEAFF.

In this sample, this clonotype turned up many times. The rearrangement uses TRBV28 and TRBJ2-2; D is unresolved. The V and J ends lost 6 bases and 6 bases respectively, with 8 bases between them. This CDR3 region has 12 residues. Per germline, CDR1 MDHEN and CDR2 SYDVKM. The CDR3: CASSPMAGELFF. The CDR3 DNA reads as TGTGCCAGCAGCCCCATGGCCGGGGAGCTGTTTTTT.

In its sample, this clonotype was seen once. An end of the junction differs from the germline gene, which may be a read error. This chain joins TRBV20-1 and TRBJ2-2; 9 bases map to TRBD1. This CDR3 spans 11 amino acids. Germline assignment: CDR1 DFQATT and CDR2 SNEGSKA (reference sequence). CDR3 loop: CSAILTGGLFF. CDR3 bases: TGCAGTGCTATCTTGACAGGGGGGCTGTTTTTT.

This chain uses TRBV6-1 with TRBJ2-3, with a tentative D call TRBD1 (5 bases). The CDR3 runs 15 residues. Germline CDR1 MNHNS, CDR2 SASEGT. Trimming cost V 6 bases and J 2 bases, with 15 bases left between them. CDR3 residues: CASSQGGAHTDTQYF. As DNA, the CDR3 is TGTGCCAGCAGCCAGGGTGGCGCTCACACAGATACGCAGTATTTT.

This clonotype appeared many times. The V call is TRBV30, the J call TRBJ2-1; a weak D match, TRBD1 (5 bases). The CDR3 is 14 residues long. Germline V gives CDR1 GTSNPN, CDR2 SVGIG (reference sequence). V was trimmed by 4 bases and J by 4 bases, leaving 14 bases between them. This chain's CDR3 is CAWKVGPGYNEQFF. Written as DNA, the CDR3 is TGTGCCTGGAAGGTGGGGCCAGGGTACAATGAGCAGTTCTTC. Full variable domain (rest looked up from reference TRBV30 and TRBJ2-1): SQTIHQWPATLVQPVGSPLSLECTVEGTSNPNLYWYRQAAGRGLQLLFYSVGIGQISSEVPQNLSASRPQDRQFILSSKKLLLSDSGFYLCAWKVGPGYNEQFFGPGTRLTVL.

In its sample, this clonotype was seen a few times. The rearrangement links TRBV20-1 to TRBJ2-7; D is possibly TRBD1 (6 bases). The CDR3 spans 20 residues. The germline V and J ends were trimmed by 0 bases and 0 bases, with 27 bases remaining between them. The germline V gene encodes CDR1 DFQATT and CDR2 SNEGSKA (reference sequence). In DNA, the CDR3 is TGCAGTGCTAGAGATCTCTACGGCAGCCCAAGGGGGATGAGCTCCTACGAGCAGTACTTC. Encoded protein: CSARDLYGSPRGMSSYEQYF.

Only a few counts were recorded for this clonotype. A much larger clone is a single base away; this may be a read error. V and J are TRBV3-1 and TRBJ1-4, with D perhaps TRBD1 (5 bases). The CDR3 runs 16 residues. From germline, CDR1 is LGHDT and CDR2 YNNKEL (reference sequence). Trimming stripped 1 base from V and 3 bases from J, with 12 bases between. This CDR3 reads CASSQGFQGANEKLFF. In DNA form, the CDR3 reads TGTGCCAGCAGCCAAGGTTTTCAGGGAGCTAATGAAAAACTGTTTTTT. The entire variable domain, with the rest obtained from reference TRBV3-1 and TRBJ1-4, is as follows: DTAVSQTPKYLVTQMGNDKSIKCEQNLGHDTMYWYKQDSKKFLKIMFSYNNKELIINETVPNRFSPKSPDKAHLNLHINSLELGDSAVYFCASSQGFQGANEKLFFGSGTQLSVL.

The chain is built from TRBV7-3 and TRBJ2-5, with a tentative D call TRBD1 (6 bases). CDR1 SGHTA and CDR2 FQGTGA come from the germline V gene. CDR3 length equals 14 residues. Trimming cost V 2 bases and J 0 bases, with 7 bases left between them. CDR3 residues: CASSLGGHQETQYF. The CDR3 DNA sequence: TGTGCCAGCAGCTTAGGGGGCCACCAAGAGACCCAGTACTTC.

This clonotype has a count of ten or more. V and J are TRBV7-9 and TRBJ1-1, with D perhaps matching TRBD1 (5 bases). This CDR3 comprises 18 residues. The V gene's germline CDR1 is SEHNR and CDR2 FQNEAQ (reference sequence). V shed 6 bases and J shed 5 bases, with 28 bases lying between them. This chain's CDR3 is CASSNMGPDLATDTEAFF. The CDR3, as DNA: TGTGCCAGCAGTAATATGGGGCCAGACTTGGCCACTGATACTGAAGCTTTCTTT.

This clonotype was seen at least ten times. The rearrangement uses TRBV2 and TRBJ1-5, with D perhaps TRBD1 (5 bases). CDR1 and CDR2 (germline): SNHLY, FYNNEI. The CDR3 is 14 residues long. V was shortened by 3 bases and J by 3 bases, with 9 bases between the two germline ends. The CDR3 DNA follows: TGTGCCAGCAGTGACGGGACCTTCAATCAGCCCCAGCATTTT. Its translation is CASSDGTFNQPQHF. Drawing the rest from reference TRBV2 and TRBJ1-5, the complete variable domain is EPEVTQTPSHQVTQMGQEVILRCVPISNHLYFYWYRQILGQKVEFLVSFYNNEISEKSEIFDDQFSVERPDGSNFTLKIRSTKLEDSAMYFCASSDGTFNQPQHFGDGTRLSIL.

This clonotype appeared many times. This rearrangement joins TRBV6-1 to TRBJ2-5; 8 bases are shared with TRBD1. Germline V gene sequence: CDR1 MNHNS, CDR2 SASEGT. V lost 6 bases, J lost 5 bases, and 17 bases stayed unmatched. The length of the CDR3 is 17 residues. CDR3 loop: CASSPGQGVVLGETQYF. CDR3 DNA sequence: TGTGCCAGCAGCCCCGGACAGGGAGTAGTACTAGGGGAGACCCAGTACTTC.

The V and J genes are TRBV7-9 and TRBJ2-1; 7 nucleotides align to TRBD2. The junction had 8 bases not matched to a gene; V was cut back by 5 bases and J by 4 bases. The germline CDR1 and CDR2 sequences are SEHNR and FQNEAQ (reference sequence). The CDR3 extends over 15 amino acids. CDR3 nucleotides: TGTGCCAGCAGCCTCGGAAGCGGGACGTACAATGAGCAGTTCTTC. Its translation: CASSLGSGTYNEQFF.

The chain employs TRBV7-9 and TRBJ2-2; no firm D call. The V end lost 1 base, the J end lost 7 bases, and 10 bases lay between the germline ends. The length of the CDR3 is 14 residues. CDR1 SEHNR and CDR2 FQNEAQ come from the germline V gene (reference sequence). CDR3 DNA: TGTGCCAGCAGCTTAGTTGTTATGGTCGGGGAGCTGTTTTTT. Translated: CASSLVVMVGELFF.

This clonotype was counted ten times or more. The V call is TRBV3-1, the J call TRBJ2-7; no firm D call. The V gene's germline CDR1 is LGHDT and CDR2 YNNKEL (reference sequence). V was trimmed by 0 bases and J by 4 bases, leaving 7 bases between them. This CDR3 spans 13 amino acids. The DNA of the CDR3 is TGTGCCAGCAGCCAAGACGGGCAGTACGAGCAGTACTTC. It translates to CASSQDGQYEQYF.

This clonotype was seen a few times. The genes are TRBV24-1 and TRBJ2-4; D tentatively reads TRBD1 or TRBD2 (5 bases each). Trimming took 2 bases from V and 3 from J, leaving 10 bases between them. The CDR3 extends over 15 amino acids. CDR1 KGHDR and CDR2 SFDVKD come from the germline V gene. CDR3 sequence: CATSDSPRGKNIQYF. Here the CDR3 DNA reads TGTGCCACCAGTGATTCCCCGAGGGGCAAAAACATTCAGTACTTC.

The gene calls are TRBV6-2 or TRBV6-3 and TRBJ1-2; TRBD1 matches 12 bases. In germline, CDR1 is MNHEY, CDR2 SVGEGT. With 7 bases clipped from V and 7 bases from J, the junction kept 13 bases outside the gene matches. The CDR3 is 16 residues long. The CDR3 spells CASTRPGQGARSGYTF. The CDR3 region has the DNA TGTGCCAGCACCCGACCGGGACAGGGGGCGCGAAGTGGCTACACCTTC.

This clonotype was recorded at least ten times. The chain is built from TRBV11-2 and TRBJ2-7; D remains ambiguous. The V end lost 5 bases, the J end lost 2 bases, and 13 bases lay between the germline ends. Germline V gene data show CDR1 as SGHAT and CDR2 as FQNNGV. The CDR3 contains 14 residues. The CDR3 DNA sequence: TGTGCCAGCAGCCCCCAGGCGGTTACCTACGAGCAGTACTTC. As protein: CASSPQAVTYEQYF.

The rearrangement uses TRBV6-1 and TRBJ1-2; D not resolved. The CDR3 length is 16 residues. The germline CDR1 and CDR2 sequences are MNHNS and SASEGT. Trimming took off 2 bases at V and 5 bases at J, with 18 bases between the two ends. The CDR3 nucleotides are TGTGCCAGCAGTGAACGAAGAGACCTAGCTTGGTATGGCTACACCTTC. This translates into CASSERRDLAWYGYTF.

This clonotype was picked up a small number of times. In nucleotides, the CDR3 is TGTGCCAGTAGTATAGTGGCCCGGAGGTTCGATGAGCAGTTCTTC. It encodes CASSIVARRFDEQFF. This sequence joins TRBV19 and TRBJ2-1; D perhaps matches TRBD2 (5 bases). This CDR3 comprises 15 residues. The germline V gene encodes CDR1 LNHDA and CDR2 SQIVND (reference sequence). The V gene lost 1 base and the J gene lost 8 bases, with 15 bases spanning the gap.

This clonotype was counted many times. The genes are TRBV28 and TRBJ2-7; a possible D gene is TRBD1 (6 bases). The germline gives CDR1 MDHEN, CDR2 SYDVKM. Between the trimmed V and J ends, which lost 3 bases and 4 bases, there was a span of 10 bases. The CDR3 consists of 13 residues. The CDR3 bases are TGTGCCAGCAGTTTCCAGGGGTGGTACGAGCAGTACTTC. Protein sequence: CASSFQGWYEQYF.

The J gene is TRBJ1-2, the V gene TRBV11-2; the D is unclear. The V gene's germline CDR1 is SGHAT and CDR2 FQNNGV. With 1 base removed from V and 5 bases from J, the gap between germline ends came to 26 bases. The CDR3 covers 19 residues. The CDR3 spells CASSLGRRDSPFLGYGYTF. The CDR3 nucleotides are TGTGCCAGCAGCTTAGGGCGAAGAGACTCTCCCTTCTTGGGGTATGGCTACACCTTC.

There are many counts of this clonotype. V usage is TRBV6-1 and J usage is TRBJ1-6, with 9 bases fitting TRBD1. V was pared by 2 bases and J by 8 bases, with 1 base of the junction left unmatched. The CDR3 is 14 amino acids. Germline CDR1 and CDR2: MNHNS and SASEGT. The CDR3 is CASSERQGDSPLHF. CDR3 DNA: TGTGCCAGCAGTGAACGACAGGGGGATTCACCCCTCCACTTT.

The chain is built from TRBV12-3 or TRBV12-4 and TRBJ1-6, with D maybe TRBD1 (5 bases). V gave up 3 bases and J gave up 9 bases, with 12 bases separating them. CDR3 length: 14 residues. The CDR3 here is CASSFRQFGSPLHF. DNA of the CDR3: TGTGCCAGCAGTTTTCGACAGTTTGGTTCACCCCTCCACTTT.

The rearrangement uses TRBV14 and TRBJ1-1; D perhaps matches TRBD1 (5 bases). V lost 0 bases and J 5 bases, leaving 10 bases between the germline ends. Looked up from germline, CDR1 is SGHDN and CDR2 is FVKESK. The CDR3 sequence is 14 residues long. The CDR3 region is CASSQDLWGTEAFF. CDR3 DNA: TGTGCCAGCAGCCAAGATTTGTGGGGGACTGAAGCTTTCTTT.